This TCR beta chain comes out of a study of human T cells and chemical hapten exposure (TCRdb year 2021). Study-level background: For sensitization, 2% DPC in acetone was applied to a 2 cm by 2 cm area of upper inner arm skin. Patient blood was sampled pre-sensitization (week 0) and at 2, 6 and about 24 weeks after DPC sensitization. Libraries were pooled for sequencing, and variation in per-sample TCR yields was attributed mainly to small differences in library volumes within the pool. Patients additionally received weekly therapeutic DPC doses to the scalp throughout the approximately 22-week study period. The mostly female patient cohort included alopecia areata with under or over 50% scalp involvement, alopecia totalis and alopecia universalis. Patch testing was performed on the upper back with Finn chambers containing 0.01% DPC, and the patch tests were scored after 6 days according to International Contact Dermatitis Research Group standards. This study followed changes in the peripheral blood TCR repertoire in vivo during primary and secondary sensitization of alopecia patients to the hapten diphenylcyclopropenone (DPC). For TCR sequencing, blood came from some 31 alopecia patients at anywhere from one to four time points (pre-sensitization, 2, 6 and 24 weeks). What the authors observed across the whole study: All patients had alopecia, a presumed autoimmune disease, so their immune response might differ from that of healthy individuals. No change with DPC sensitization was found in the number of TCRs above 1 in 1000 frequency, and no evidence of global repertoire structure alterations was found. After repeated subsampling, changes were observed in the strength of the expansion versus patch-test correlation and in the threshold at which the correlation became significant. Significantly more large CDR3 similarity clusters were formed by expanded TCRs than by pre-sensitization or healthy control sets, consistent with antigen-driven responses. Patch test score was positively correlated with the number of PT1 expanded TCRs, with significance at thresholds 8, 16 and 32 but not at 4.

Based on the germline V gene, the CDR1 and CDR2 sequences are SGDLS and YYNGEE. V trim: 4 bases; J trim: 1 base; unmatched bases: 9. Including cysteine and phenylalanine, the CDR3 has 18 amino acids. Just the 54-base CDR3 DNA is kept, in frame starting at base 1. Explained via the paper, the time point label denotes: pre-sensitization, week 0. The label giving this sample's treatment or condition can be read as: therapeutic diphenylcyclopropenone sensitization with weekly scalp DPC. At each patch-test visit, blood was drawn before the patch test was applied. To be eligible, patients had to be aged 18 to 70, diagnosed with alopecia and judged suitable for DPC therapy, while pregnant patients were excluded. Unfractionated whole blood was collected in Tempus Blood RNA tubes, and total RNA was extracted from that blood. The receptor library was made with RACE. Sequencing was performed on a NextSeq 500. Library preparation attached unique molecular identifiers to individual cDNA molecules for quantitative, reproducible TCR counting. Each blood RNA sample was used to sequence both TCR alpha and TCR beta chains. The original methods were these. Samples had a median of roughly 91,000 TCRs, with a range from about 23,224 to 750,000. V, J and CDR3 annotation of the TCR reads was performed with the Decombinator software suite. Every sample was subsampled to the same number of TCRs (28,000) for the PS versus PT1 abundance plots. TCRs were defined as expanded if absent before sensitization and observed at least eight times at the 2-week time point. In-frame beta chains were kept once TCRdb had trimmed the public reads at Q25 with fastp and called clones with MiXCR. Each CDR3 protein gets just one entry, which takes the most common genes and DNA from the rows behind it. The V and J calls and clone size come from TCRdb's table, not from the authors' own analysis. For this sample the table gives a few hundred thousand distinct CDR3 sequences, of which more than 6.5% were detected only once. 2% to 3% of the sample belongs to the ten largest clones.

This clonotype was counted a few times. The specificity of this receptor is unknown. Base qualities were left out, and no much larger clone turns up one base away. The chain uses TRBV9 and TRBJ2-3; TRBD2 agrees with 13 junctional bases. The material was whole blood, obtained in connection with sensitization to the hapten diphenylcyclopropenone (DPC). The sequence was obtained from a woman aged 40 to 49 with alopecia areata. Some clones in this sample may be carry-over from other donors' samples. Read as DNA, the sequence is TGTGCCAGCAGCAGACAGGCTGGACTAGCGGGAGGCACAGATACGCAGTATTTT. This sequence encodes CASSRQAGLAGGTDTQYF. Reference TRBV9 and TRBJ2-3 genes cover what lies past the CDR3, so the full variable domain is DSGVTQTPKHLITATGQRVTLRCSPRSGDLSVYWYQQSLDQGLQFLIQYYNGEERAKGNILERFSAQQFPDLHSELNLSSLELGDSALYFCASSRQAGLAGGTDTQYFGPGTRLTVL.